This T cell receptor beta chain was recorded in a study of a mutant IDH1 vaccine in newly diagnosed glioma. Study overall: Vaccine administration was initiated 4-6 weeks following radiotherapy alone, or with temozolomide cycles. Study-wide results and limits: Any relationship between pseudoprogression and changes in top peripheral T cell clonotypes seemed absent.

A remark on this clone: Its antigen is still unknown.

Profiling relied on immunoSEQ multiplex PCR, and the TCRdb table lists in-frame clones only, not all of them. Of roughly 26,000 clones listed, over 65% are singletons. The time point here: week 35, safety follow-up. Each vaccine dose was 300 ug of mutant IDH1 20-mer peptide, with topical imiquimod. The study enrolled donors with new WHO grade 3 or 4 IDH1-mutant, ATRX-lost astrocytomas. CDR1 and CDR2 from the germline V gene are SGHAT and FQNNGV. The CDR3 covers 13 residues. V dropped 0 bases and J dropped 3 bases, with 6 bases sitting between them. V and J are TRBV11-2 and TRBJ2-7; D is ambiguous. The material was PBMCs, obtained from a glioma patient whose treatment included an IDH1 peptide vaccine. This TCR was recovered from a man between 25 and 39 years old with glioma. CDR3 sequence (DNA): TGTGCCAGCAGCTTAGATTCCTTCTACGAGCAGTACTTC. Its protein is CASSLDSFYEQYF.